Below are 21 T cell receptor beta chains sequenced from a single sample in a study of shared T cell receptors in the human thymus. The assay was immunoSEQ multiplex PCR, and TCRdb's table has in-frame clones only and misses some. The sample has some 400,000 clones; approximately 95% are singletons. Sequenced: thymocytes. These receptors came from a human donor.

The CDR3 DNA reads TGTGCCAGCAGTTCCTACAGGTCCGCCGGGGAGCTGTTTTTT. It codes for CASSSYRSAGELFF. The rearrangement joins TRBV28 to TRBJ2-2, with a tentative D call TRBD1 (5 bases). Germline CDR1 and CDR2: MDHEN and SYDVKM. CDR3 length equals 14 residues. The V end was cut by 4 bases, the J end by 6 bases, with 12 bases between.

This clone occurred once. The chain uses TRBV27 and TRBJ1-1, with no clear D. The germline V gene encodes CDR1 MNHEY and CDR2 SMNVEV (reference sequence). There are 13 residues in the CDR3. The V and J ends lost 6 bases and 3 bases respectively, with 11 bases between them. In nucleotides, the CDR3 is TGTGCCAGCAGCCCCGACCCTTACACTGAAGCTTTCTTT. It codes for CASSPDPYTEAFF.

The V gene is TRBV7-3, the J gene TRBJ2-7; TRBD2 aligns across 15 bases. Germline V gene data show CDR1 as SGHTA and CDR2 as FQGTGA. The V gene end was trimmed by 4 bases and the J gene end by 5 bases; junction bases not matched to a gene: 6. The CDR3 contains 16 residues. In DNA, the CDR3 is TGTGCCAGCAGCTCAGGGACTAGCGGGGGGACAAACGAGCAGTACTTC. Encoded protein: CASSSGTSGGTNEQYF.

This clone was seen only once. The gene calls are TRBV27 and TRBJ2-5; D gene ambiguous. The CDR3 is 15 amino acids. Germline-derived CDR1 and CDR2 are MNHEY and SMNVEV (reference sequence). The V end was cut by 3 bases, the J end by 3 bases, with 14 bases between. CDR3 DNA: TGTGCCAGCAGTTTTGCGCGCCGCTCGGAAGAGACCCAGTACTTC. It is translated as CASSFARRSEETQYF.

The V gene is TRBV7-9, the J gene TRBJ1-2; tentatively, D is TRBD1 (5 bases). The germline V and J ends were trimmed by 1 base and 4 bases, with 13 bases remaining between them. The CDR3 runs 15 residues. Looked up from germline, CDR1 is SEHNR and CDR2 is FQNEAQ (reference sequence). The CDR3 spells CASSLGQRLFYGYTF. The CDR3 DNA reads as TGTGCCAGCAGCTTAGGACAGCGCCTCTTCTATGGCTACACCTTC. Combining the CDR3 with reference TRBV7-9 and TRBJ1-2 gives the whole variable domain DTGVSQNPRHKITKRGQNVTFRCDPISEHNRLYWYRQTLGQGPEFLTYFQNEAQLEKSRLLSDRFSAERPKGSFSTLEIQRTEQGDSAMYLCASSLGQRLFYGYTFGSGTRLTVV.

The chain links TRBV2 to TRBJ2-5; TRBD2 agrees at 10 bases. The germline V gene has CDR1 SNHLY and CDR2 FYNNEI. V lost 6 bases to trimming and J lost 5 bases; unmatched junction nucleotides: 6. CDR3 length: 14 residues. This CDR3 is CASRGSSGGETQYF. CDR3 sequence (DNA): TGTGCCAGCAGGGGATCTAGCGGGGGCGAGACCCAGTACTTC. The entire variable domain, with the rest obtained from reference TRBV2 and TRBJ2-5, is as follows: EPEVTQTPSHQVTQMGQEVILRCVPISNHLYFYWYRQILGQKVEFLVSFYNNEISEKSEIFDDQFSVERPDGSNFTLKIRSTKLEDSAMYFCASRGSSGGETQYFGPGTRLLVL.

This clone has a single count. The gene calls are TRBV19 and TRBJ2-2, with 7 bases matching TRBD2. The germline V gene encodes CDR1 LNHDA and CDR2 SQIVND (reference sequence). The CDR3 extends over 16 amino acids. Trimming at V came to 7 bases and at J to 4 bases, leaving 12 bases not matched to a gene. This CDR3 reads CASTHPGLISTGELFF. Here the CDR3 DNA reads TGTGCCAGTACCCATCCGGGACTAATTTCCACCGGGGAGCTGTTTTTT.

This sequence joins TRBV27 and TRBJ2-7; 8 nucleotides agree with TRBD2. The CDR3 has 18 amino acids. The germline V gene has CDR1 MNHEY and CDR2 SMNVEV (reference sequence). Losses at the gene ends were 5 bases for V and 5 bases for J; bases not matched to a gene: 20. The DNA of the CDR3 is TGTGCCAGCAGTCAACACCGGGCACTAAGGACTAGCTATCACGAGCAGTACTTC. The encoded protein is CASSQHRALRTSYHEQYF.

J is TRBJ2-7 and V is TRBV19; D possibly uses TRBD1 or TRBD2 (6 bases each). The CDR3 runs to 16 residues. Trimming cost V 3 bases and J 0 bases, with 15 bases left between them. Germline V gene data show CDR1 as LNHDA and CDR2 as SQIVND (reference sequence). DNA for the CDR3: TGTGCCAGTAGTATCGGGGGCGGGGAACCCTCCTACGAGCAGTACTTC. Protein: CASSIGGGEPSYEQYF.

V gene TRBV28 combines with J gene TRBJ2-3, with no clear D. The germline V gene encodes CDR1 MDHEN and CDR2 SYDVKM. This CDR3 is 15 amino acids long. Trimming shortened V by 1 base and J by 6 bases, and 14 bases separated the two germline ends. CDR3 nucleotides: TGTGCCAGCAGTTTATTTGGCAGGTGGGGTGATACGCAGTATTTT. Translation: CASSLFGRWGDTQYF.

The chain joins TRBV5-8 to TRBJ1-2; weak D call: TRBD1 (6 bases). Germline V CDR1 and CDR2: SGHTS, YDEGEE. Trimming cost V 4 bases and J 6 bases, with 13 bases left between them. The CDR3 contains 13 residues. Written as DNA, the CDR3 is TGTGCCAGCAGCCTGATGGGGGCGGATGGCTACACCTTC. It is translated as CASSLMGADGYTF.

V usage is TRBV7-2 and J usage is TRBJ2-5, with D perhaps assigned TRBD1 or TRBD2 (5 bases each). CDR3 size: 15 residues. Trimming took 4 bases from V and 7 from J, leaving 19 bases between them. Per the germline V gene, CDR1 is SGHTA and CDR2 is FQGNSA. The CDR3 here is CASSSFGGRLTTQYF. CDR3 coding DNA: TGTGCCAGCAGCTCTTTTGGGGGACGCCTGACGACCCAGTACTTC.

DNA for the CDR3: TGTGCCAGCAGCTTTCACATGGGGGACAGGTCTCCCCATAACTATGGCTACACCTTC. Amino acid sequence: CASSFHMGDRSPHNYGYTF. V and J are TRBV28 and TRBJ1-2; 8 positions agree with TRBD1. Germline V gene lookup returns CDR1 MDHEN and CDR2 SYDVKM. The trim removed 6 bases at V and 1 base at J, leaving 19 bases unmatched. The length of the CDR3 is 19 residues.

Only one count was recorded for this clone. The chain joins TRBV4-1 to TRBJ2-1, with 9 bases fitting TRBD2. The CDR3 has 14 residues. The junction had 5 bases not matched to a gene; V was cut back by 2 bases and J by 9 bases. CDR1 MGHRA and CDR2 YSYEKL come from the germline V gene. CDR3 nucleotides: TGCGCCAGCAGCCAATCGGCGGGAGGGGGTGAGCAGTTCTTC. Translating it yields CASSQSAGGGEQFF.

The chain uses TRBV19 and TRBJ2-2, with 7 bases that match TRBD1. The junction had 10 bases not matched to a gene; V was cut back by 6 bases and J by 0 bases. Germline CDR1 and CDR2: LNHDA and SQIVND (reference sequence). CDR3 size: 17 residues. The CDR3 spells CASSPWMGQTNTGELFF. In DNA, the CDR3 is TGTGCCAGTAGCCCATGGATGGGACAGACGAACACCGGGGAGCTGTTTTTT.

This chain connects TRBV28 to TRBJ2-1; D is undetermined. The CDR3 extends over 16 amino acids. Germline V CDR1 and CDR2: MDHEN, SYDVKM. V was pared by 6 bases and J by 0 bases, with 15 bases between. The chain's CDR3 is CASSPYRIGSYNEQFF. The CDR3 coding sequence is TGTGCCAGCAGCCCATATCGAATAGGCTCCTACAATGAGCAGTTCTTC.

The rearrangement uses TRBV7-6 and TRBJ1-1, with D possibly TRBD1 on 6 matching bases. V shed 1 base and J shed 1 base, with 19 bases lying between them. CDR1 is SGHVS, CDR2 FNYEAQ, per germline. This CDR3 spans 18 amino acids. This CDR3 is CASSLVVGGGQWNTEAFF. In nucleotides, the CDR3 is TGTGCCAGCAGCTTAGTAGTGGGGGGGGGACAATGGAACACTGAAGCTTTCTTT.

This chain joins TRBV7-3 and TRBJ2-2, with 9 bases identical to TRBD1. Looked up from germline, CDR1 is SGHTA and CDR2 is FQGTGA. The CDR3 sequence is 17 residues long. V shed 0 bases, J shed 6 bases, and the junction held 8 bases outside the gene matches. Here the CDR3 DNA reads TGTGCCAGCAGCTTAACGAGGAACAGGGGGCGAGCCGGGGAGCTGTTTTTT. Translated: CASSLTRNRGRAGELFF.

The gene calls are TRBV19 and TRBJ1-3; the D is unclear. This CDR3 contains 14 residues. Trimming cost V 3 bases and J 4 bases, with 10 bases left between them. The V gene's germline CDR1 is LNHDA and CDR2 SQIVND (reference sequence). The CDR3 here is CASSIWARGNTIYF. In DNA form, the CDR3 reads TGTGCCAGTAGTATCTGGGCGCGGGGAAACACCATATATTTT.

The chain combines TRBV29-1 with TRBJ2-3; the D gene is possibly TRBD1 (5 bases). Per the germline V gene, CDR1 is SQVTM and CDR2 is ANQGSEA. Trimming removed 4 bases from V and 0 bases from J, with 17 bases in between. The CDR3 has 16 amino acids. Here the CDR3 reads CSVVPLGQPSTDTQYF. CDR3 in DNA: TGCAGCGTTGTCCCCCTCGGACAACCAAGCACAGATACGCAGTATTTT.

This sequence joins TRBV4-1 and TRBJ1-1; D is unresolved. V lost 0 bases and J lost 3, with 8 bases in between. This CDR3 contains 14 residues. The germline CDR1 and CDR2 sequences are MGHRA and YSYEKL. CDR3 loop: CASSQDRDYTEAFF. The CDR3 nucleotides read TGCGCCAGCAGCCAAGATCGAGATTACACTGAAGCTTTCTTT.